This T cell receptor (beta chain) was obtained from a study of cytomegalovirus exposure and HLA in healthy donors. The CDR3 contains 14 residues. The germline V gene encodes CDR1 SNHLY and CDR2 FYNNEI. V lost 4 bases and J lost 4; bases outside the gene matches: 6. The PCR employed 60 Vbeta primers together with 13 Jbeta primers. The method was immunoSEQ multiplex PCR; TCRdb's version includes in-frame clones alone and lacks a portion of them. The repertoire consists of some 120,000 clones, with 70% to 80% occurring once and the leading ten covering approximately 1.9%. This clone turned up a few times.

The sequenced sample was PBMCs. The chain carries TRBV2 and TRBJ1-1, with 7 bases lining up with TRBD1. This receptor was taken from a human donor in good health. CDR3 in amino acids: CASSVQGMVTEAFF. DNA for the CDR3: TGTGCCAGCAGTGTACAGGGGATGGTCACTGAAGCTTTCTTT.